The sequence of this TCR beta chain was determined in a study of blood T cells in healthy people across ages. This clonotype was seen a handful of times. The second PCR ran about 6 to 12 cycles with a sample-barcoded 5' primer and J-beta primers. TCRdb called the 5' RACE reads again in MiXCR, with one record for every CDR3 protein. The table has about 1.5 million distinct CDR3 sequences, approximately 39% seen once; the top ten hold roughly 3.7%. Germline V gives CDR1 DFQATT, CDR2 SNEGSKA (reference sequence). The CDR3 contains 13 residues. The V segment lost 6 bases and the J segment 6 bases; nucleotides outside the gene matches: 4.

The chain is built from TRBV20-1 and TRBJ1-6; TRBD1 agrees at 8 bases. The sequencing sample was made of blood. The clonotype originates from a woman between 18 and 29 years old in good health. CDR3 DNA: TGCAGTGCGGGACAGGCGACTAATTCACCCCTCCACTTT. This translates into CSAGQATNSPLHF.